Reported below is one TCR beta chain. Its recognized antigen is unknown. Per-base quality was not reported, and no clone a single base away is much larger than it. There are 15 amino acids in the CDR3, from cysteine to phenylalanine inclusive. The retained sequence is limited to the CDR3, 45 bases, with the frame set at the first base. CDR1 is given as DFQATT and CDR2 as SNEGSKA, both from the germline V gene (reference sequence). V lost 1 base and J lost 3 bases, and the count of bases not matched to a germline gene is 5. This entry belongs to a study of vaccination and CD4 T cells after COVID-19 (dated by TCRdb to between 2021 and 2023). Background on the whole study: The convalescent cohort included six males and four females, with two Hispanic individuals, seven Caucasians, two Asians and one multiracial person. Each participant got two doses of either the Pfizer-BioNTech BNT162b2 vaccine (n=8) or the Moderna mRNA-1273 vaccine (n=2). Post-COVID blood samples from convalescent patients were collected a median of about 110 days after diagnosis, with a range of roughly 30 to 170 days. The time from the second vaccine dose to post-vaccine blood sampling had a median of roughly 79 days and ranged from about 12 to 241 days. Culture stimuli were overlapping spike peptide pools from SARS-CoV-2 and from the common cold coronaviruses HCoV-NL63, HCoV-OC43 and HCoV-229E. Control cultures used a CEFX viral epitope pool as positive control, an HIV-1 Nef peptide pool as negative control, or no peptide. In around 9 COVID-19 convalescent patients and several infection-naive healthy vaccine recipients, researchers compared the spike-specific CD4+ TCR repertoire from before mRNA vaccination with the repertoire from after. Study-wide conclusions, independent of this receptor: In convalescent patients, nearly all vaccine-specific clones (304 of 307) were found to be mono-reactive for SARS-CoV-2 spike rather than cross-reactive with common cold coronaviruses. The median number of SARS-CoV-2-reactive clonotypes rose from around 21 after infection to around 40 after vaccination, but the change was not significant. In convalescent patients, a median 86.3% of post-vaccine SARS-CoV-2-reactive clones were detected only after vaccination, suggesting vaccine-specific priming. The study included relatively few convalescent patients and did not analyze early timepoints after natural infection.

Library method: PCR. At the Johns Hopkins FTIC core, DNA from the cultured CD4+ T cells underwent TCR sequencing with the Oncomine TCR Beta short-read assay. The QIAamp micro DNA kit was used to extract genomic DNA from the cultured CD4+ T cells. Oncomine TCR Beta libraries from cultured CD4+ T cells were pooled using unique dual indexes and sequenced on an Illumina iSeq 100. In the original analysis: Non-productive sequences were removed, and CDR3s that did not start with C, did not end with F or W, or were shorter than 7 amino acids were discarded. The MANAFEST web application was used to identify antigen-specific clonotypes by comparing peptide-stimulated wells against reference wells and other culture wells. For a clone to be called positive, the clone needed an FDR below 0.05, an odds ratio above 5, and a productive frequency above 0.1% in at least two of three replicate wells. Cross-reactive clonotypes were defined as significantly expanded in both SARS-CoV-2 spike wells and at least one common cold coronavirus spike condition. Similarity between CDR3 sequences was evaluated in R version 3.6.1 using Levenshtein distances (stringdist) and unrooted phylogenetic trees (ape). TCRdb took the public reads, trimmed them with fastp at Q25, ran MiXCR for clone calling and kept in-frame beta chains. Each entry is one CDR3 protein sequence, shown with its most common DNA and genes. The V and J calls and clone size are TCRdb's, not the authors'. The sample table records 9,500 to 13,000 distinct CDR3 sequences; about 27% of these occur just once. Together, the top ten hold around 46% of the sample.

Sample treatment or condition, as interpreted from the label and publication: approximately nine-day PBMC culture with coronavirus spike peptide pools or control peptides (ViraFEST assay). The ViraFEST assay, used in the study, expanded antigen-specific T cells with peptide pools and then identified the expanded clonotypes through TCR sequencing. The absence of prior SARS-CoV-2 infection in healthy vaccine recipients was confirmed by negative nucleocapsid antibody tests before and after vaccination. Over 1.5 million PBMCs per well were cultured in IMDM with approximately 5.5% human AB serum and 8.5 to 10 IU/ml IL-2, plus 10 ug/ml peptide pools. Half of the culture medium was replaced with fresh IL-2-containing medium on days 3 and 7. CD4+ T cells were isolated after roughly nine days of culture through negative selection using the EasySep CD4+ T cell isolation kit. PBMCs were separated from whole blood using Ficoll-Paque Plus gradient centrifugation and then either used fresh or cryopreserved at -140C. Each culture condition was generally run in triplicate wells.

Specimen: CD4+ T cells from blood, cultured in vitro, collected before SARS-CoV-2 vaccination. This chain is built from TRBV20-1 and TRBJ2-7; TRBD1 fits 11 bases in the junction. The source is a human donor who received a COVID-19 vaccine. The CDR3 has the sequence CSARGRTGGNYEQYF. DNA sequence: TGCAGTGCTAGAGGTCGGACAGGGGGCAACTACGAGCAGTACTTC.